The 32 T cell receptor beta chains presented below share a single source sample, sequenced in a study of T cells in Graves' hyperthyroidism and ophthalmopathy (dated by TCRdb to the late 2010s). Library prep was done by multiplex PCR. The sample was run on an Illumina HiSeq 2000. Amplification of TCR beta CDR3 regions was carried out from RNA transcripts. A first-round RT-PCR of the TCR CDR3 used the HTBI primer set with the Qiagen OneStep RT-PCR kit. TCRdb cleaned the public reads at Q25 with fastp, built clones with MiXCR and kept in-frame beta chains. Every distinct CDR3 protein forms one entry, paired with its most common genes and DNA. This sample lists about 300,000 distinct CDR3 sequences; roughly 15% were detected once. The ten largest clones add up to roughly a third of the sample. The specimen sequenced was blood. All receptors come from a young man with Graves' hyperthyroidism.

This clonotype has at least ten counts. This chain uses TRBV24-1 with TRBJ1-5; 9 nucleotides match TRBD1. Losses at the gene ends were 9 bases for V and 3 bases for J; bases not matched to a gene: 8. The CDR3 runs to 15 residues. Germline values: CDR1 KGHDR, CDR2 SFDVKD. The CDR3 sequence: CATRSGQGANQPQHF. DNA for the CDR3: TGTGCCACCCGGTCGGGACAGGGTGCCAATCAGCCCCAGCATTTT.

This clonotype occurred a few times. This chain connects TRBV29-1 to TRBJ1-1, with D tentatively TRBD1 (5 bases). Looked up from germline, CDR1 is SQVTM and CDR2 is ANQGSEA. This CDR3 contains 15 residues. V lost 6 bases and J 3 bases, leaving 20 bases between the germline ends. CDR3 sequence reads: CSVSFVRTWDTEAFF. The DNA for the CDR3 is TGCAGCGTATCGTTCGTGCGGACATGGGACACTGAAGCTTTCTTT.

This clonotype appeared many times. This chain links TRBV12-3 or TRBV12-4 with TRBJ2-7, with D possibly matching TRBD2 (6 bases). V was cut by 3 bases and J by 1 base, with 10 bases left in between. This CDR3 is built from 14 residues. DNA for the CDR3: TGTGCCAGCAGTTTCTCGCGGGATTCCTACGAGCAGTACTTC. Its protein is CASSFSRDSYEQYF.

This clonotype was detected many times. The chain has TRBV3-1 and TRBJ2-7, with D possibly matching TRBD1 (6 bases). V lost 1 base and J 1 base, leaving 14 bases between the germline ends. The CDR3 is 16 residues long. Germline assignment: CDR1 LGHDT and CDR2 YNNKEL (reference sequence). CDR3 in amino acids: CASSQVGGGGSYEQYF. The CDR3 region has the DNA TGTGCCAGCAGCCAAGTAGGTGGGGGCGGATCCTACGAGCAGTACTTC.

This chain uses TRBV29-1 with TRBJ2-5; D not certain. Germline lookup yields CDR1 SQVTM and CDR2 ANQGSEA. CDR3 size: 13 residues. The V and J ends lost 7 bases and 2 bases respectively, with 14 bases between them. The CDR3 region has the DNA TGCAGCGCCTTTCAAACGACTCAAGAGACCCAGTACTTC. It is translated as CSAFQTTQETQYF.

This clonotype has ten or more counts. The J gene is TRBJ2-7, the V gene TRBV6-5; the D is unclear. The CDR3 sequence is 14 residues long. The V gene lost 0 bases and the J gene lost 3 bases, with 9 bases spanning the gap. From germline, CDR1 is MNHEY and CDR2 SVGAGI. Here the CDR3 DNA reads TGTGCCAGCAGTTACTCGATCGTGGGCTACGAGCAGTACTTC. Protein product: CASSYSIVGYEQYF.

This clonotype occurred many times. V and J are TRBV27 and TRBJ1-1; D gene unclear. The CDR3 length is 17 residues. V was clipped by 2 bases and J by 5 bases, with 21 bases between them. CDR1 is MNHEY, CDR2 SMNVEV, per germline (reference sequence). The CDR3 sequence is CASSLRGFKKGETEAFF. CDR3 coding DNA: TGTGCCAGCAGTTTACGGGGATTCAAAAAGGGTGAAACTGAAGCTTTCTTT.

This clonotype was observed at least ten times. V gene TRBV27 combines with J gene TRBJ2-7, with D tentatively TRBD2 (6 bases). V was clipped by 4 bases and J by 3 bases, with 10 bases between them. The CDR3 spans 13 residues. Per the germline V gene, CDR1 is MNHEY and CDR2 is SMNVEV (reference sequence). The CDR3 region is CASSWRGDYEQYF. The CDR3 nucleotides are TGTGCCAGCAGTTGGAGGGGTGACTACGAGCAGTACTTC.

This clonotype was seen many times. This rearrangement joins TRBV24-1 to TRBJ2-2; maybe TRBD1 (5 bases). The V gene's germline CDR1 is KGHDR and CDR2 SFDVKD. V lost 6 bases to trimming and J lost 1 base, with 14 bases between them. CDR3 length equals 16 residues. The CDR3 sequence is CATSTTGEENTGELFF. CDR3 sequence (DNA): TGTGCCACCAGTACCACAGGTGAAGAGAACACCGGGGAGCTGTTTTTT.

J is TRBJ2-3 and V is TRBV10-3; 11 bases map to TRBD2. V lost 11 bases, J lost 6 bases, and 10 bases stayed unmatched. This CDR3 is 14 amino acids long. Germline V CDR1 and CDR2: ENHRY, SYGVKD. CDR3 in DNA: TGTGCCGTAGGACTAGCGGGCCCCGCGGATACGCAGTATTTT. This sequence encodes CAVGLAGPADTQYF.

The rearrangement links TRBV5-1 to TRBJ2-6; no reliable D call. V lost 0 bases to trimming and J lost 0 bases, with 10 bases between them. This CDR3 region has 17 residues. Germline V gene lookup returns CDR1 SGHRS and CDR2 YFSETQ. The CDR3 DNA is TGCGCCAGCAGCTTGGCTCTGGGTCCCTCTGGGGCCAACGTCCTGACTTTC. Encoded protein: CASSLALGPSGANVLTF. The full variable domain, completed using reference TRBV5-1 and TRBJ2-6, is KAGVTQTPRYLIKTRGQQVTLSCSPISGHRSVSWYQQTPGQGLQFLFEYFSETQRNKGNFPGRFSGRQFSNSRSEMNVSTLELGDSALYLCASSLALGPSGANVLTFGAGSRLTVL.

The chain couples TRBV6-2 or TRBV6-3 to TRBJ2-1; D gene uncertain. The V end lost 0 bases, the J end lost 0 bases, and 9 bases lay between the germline ends. CDR1 and CDR2 (germline): MNHEY, SVGEGT. The CDR3 has 16 amino acids. The CDR3 DNA follows: TGTGCCAGCAGTTACTCAGACTTAAGCTCCTACAATGAGCAGTTCTTC. Translating it yields CASSYSDLSSYNEQFF.

V usage is TRBV25-1 and J usage is TRBJ1-2; D call uncertain. The V gene's germline CDR1 is MGHDK and CDR2 SYGVNS. V lost 2 bases and J 8 bases, leaving 15 bases between the germline ends. The CDR3 totals 14 residues. The CDR3 DNA follows: TGTGCCAGCAGTGAACCGGGCCGCCGGAGAGGCTACACCTTC. It specifies CASSEPGRRRGYTF.

This clonotype has ten or more counts. This chain links TRBV3-1 with TRBJ1-1, with D possibly being TRBD1 (6 bases). Per germline, CDR1 LGHDT and CDR2 YNNKEL (reference sequence). This CDR3 has 17 amino acids. The V end lost 0 bases, the J end lost 2 bases, and 16 bases lay between the germline ends. CDR3 nucleotides: TGTGCCAGCAGCCAAGATGCGAGGAGGGGGAGCAACACTGAAGCTTTCTTT. Translating gives CASSQDARRGSNTEAFF.

At least ten counts were recorded for this clonotype. The V gene is TRBV20-1, the J gene TRBJ2-3; a possible D gene is TRBD1 (5 bases). Germline CDR1 is DFQATT and CDR2 is SNEGSKA (reference sequence). CDR3 length: 15 residues. The germline V and J ends were trimmed by 5 bases and 4 bases, with 19 bases remaining between them. CDR3 in amino acids: CSARSRNSGSDTQYF. CDR3 DNA sequence: TGCAGTGCTCGATCCCGTAACTCAGGGTCAGATACGCAGTATTTT.

V is TRBV5-4 and J is TRBJ2-1, with D tentatively TRBD1 (6 bases). V lost 4 bases to trimming and J lost 5 bases, with 10 bases between them. The CDR3 totals 13 residues. Germline V gives CDR1 SGHNT, CDR2 YYREEE (reference sequence). The chain's CDR3 is CASSLDRHNEQFF. As DNA, the CDR3 is TGTGCCAGCAGCCTGGACAGACACAATGAGCAGTTCTTC. The variable domain in full, completed from reference TRBV5-4 and TRBJ2-1, reads ETGVTQSPTHLIKTRGQQVTLRCSSQSGHNTVSWYQQALGQGPQFIFQYYREEENGRGNFPPRFSGLQFPNYSSELNVNALELDDSALYLCASSLDRHNEQFFGPGTRLTVL.

This clonotype was observed at least ten times. The V gene is TRBV4-1, the J gene TRBJ2-5; 7 bases agree with TRBD1. The CDR3 loop spans 14 amino acids. The ends lost 3 bases at V and 2 bases at J; junction bases unmatched: 3. Germline V CDR1 and CDR2: MGHRA, YSYEKL. The CDR3 DNA sequence: TGCGCCAGCAGCCAGGGACAGCTACAAGAGACCCAGTACTTC. Encoded protein: CASSQGQLQETQYF.

This clonotype was detected ten times or more. The chain's CDR3 is CAWSVGGAGNTIYF. CDR3 nucleotide sequence: TGTGCCTGGAGTGTTGGGGGAGCAGGAAACACCATATATTTT. The chain combines TRBV30 with TRBJ1-3; tentative D call: TRBD1 (5 bases). CDR3 length equals 14 residues. The germline CDR1 and CDR2 sequences are GTSNPN and SVGIG (reference sequence). The ends were cut back, 0 bases at V and 4 bases at J, with 10 bases in the middle.

Ten or more counts support this clonotype. V and J are TRBV7-3 and TRBJ2-5; D not certain. Germline V CDR1 and CDR2: SGHTA, FQGTGA. Trimming pared 9 bases from V and 3 bases from J, leaving 11 bases between. The CDR3 has 12 amino acids. CDR3 protein: CASRPREETQYF. CDR3 sequence (DNA): TGTGCCAGTCGGCCCCGTGAAGAGACCCAGTACTTC.

CDR3 in DNA: TGTGCCAGCAGCCCTTTAGCGGGATTACCAGGGAAGTTCTTC. Translation gives CASSPLAGLPGKFF. The J gene is TRBJ2-1, the V gene TRBV2; 8 bases match TRBD2. The CDR3 runs 14 residues. Losses at the gene ends were 6 bases for V and 14 bases for J; bases not matched to a gene: 15. The germline V gene encodes CDR1 SNHLY and CDR2 FYNNEI. Full variable domain (outside the CDR3, taken from reference TRBV2 and TRBJ2-1): EPEVTQTPSHQVTQMGQEVILRCVPISNHLYFYWYRQILGQKVEFLVSFYNNEISEKSEIFDDQFSVERPDGSNFTLKIRSTKLEDSAMYFCASSPLAGLPGKFFGPGTRLTVL.

The chain links TRBV3-1 to TRBJ1-6; 9 bases align to TRBD1. This CDR3 has 13 residues. V was clipped by 8 bases and J by 6 bases; unmatched bases: 2. Germline CDR1 is LGHDT and CDR2 is YNNKEL (reference sequence). CDR3 nucleotide sequence: TGTGCCAGCGTGGGACAGGGTAATTCACCCCTCCACTTT. Residues: CASVGQGNSPLHF.

This clonotype was observed many times. The chain is built from TRBV18 and TRBJ1-5; tentative D call: TRBD1 (6 bases). CDR3 length: 14 residues. Germline V gene sequence: CDR1 KGHSH, CDR2 LQKENI. Deletions cut 3 bases from V and 11 bases from J, with 17 bases between. DNA of the CDR3: TGTGCCAGCTCACCTTCCAGGGGCGATGGAGCCCAGCATTTT. Amino acids: CASSPSRGDGAQHF.

This clonotype was counted ten times or more. The CDR3 loop is CASSGGGTVYGYTF. The CDR3 region has the DNA TGTGCCAGCAGTGGAGGCGGGACAGTCTATGGCTACACCTTC. The chain couples TRBV25-1 to TRBJ1-2; 7 nucleotides match TRBD1. This CDR3 contains 14 residues. CDR1 is MGHDK and CDR2 is SYGVNS in the germline V gene. J gave up 4 bases and V 4 bases, and 6 bases lay outside the gene matches.

This clonotype was found many times. The V gene is TRBV20-1, the J gene TRBJ2-5; D gene uncertain. V lost 1 base and J lost 5, with 11 bases in between. CDR1 and CDR2 (germline): DFQATT, SNEGSKA (reference sequence). The CDR3 is 13 amino acids. The CDR3 nucleotides read TGCAGTGCTAGAGCTTGGGGTGTGGAGACCCAGTACTTC. This sequence encodes CSARAWGVETQYF.

This clonotype showed up many times. The chain uses TRBV6-1 and TRBJ2-3; the match to TRBD2 covers 14 bases. CDR1 is MNHNS, CDR2 SASEGT, per germline. This CDR3 spans 19 amino acids. V dropped 1 base and J dropped 2; count of bases not matched to a gene: 8. The CDR3 DNA reads as TGTGCCAGCAGTGAAGTGGGACTAGCGGGAGTCCCCCCCACAGATACGCAGTATTTT. It codes for CASSEVGLAGVPPTDTQYF.

In its sample, this clonotype was seen a few times. The gene calls are TRBV30 and TRBJ1-3; 7 bases are shared with TRBD1. The CDR3 sequence is 15 residues long. V dropped 1 base and J dropped 2; count of bases not matched to a gene: 5. The germline V gene has CDR1 GTSNPN and CDR2 SVGIG (reference sequence). CDR3 loop: CAWSEGGGPGNTIYF. In nucleotides, the CDR3 is TGTGCCTGGAGTGAGGGAGGGGGCCCTGGAAACACCATATATTTT. The variable domain in full, with the rest retrieved from reference TRBV30 and TRBJ1-3, is SQTIHQWPATLVQPVGSPLSLECTVEGTSNPNLYWYRQAAGRGLQLLFYSVGIGQISSEVPQNLSASRPQDRQFILSSKKLLLSDSGFYLCAWSEGGGPGNTIYFGEGSWLTVV.

The table lists this clonotype with many counts. The chain is built from TRBV12-3 or TRBV12-4 and TRBJ1-1; D unresolved. The CDR3 has 13 amino acids. V was cut by 4 bases and J by 0 bases, with 6 bases left in between. The CDR3 DNA sequence: TGTGCCAGCAGTTCCCACCTGAACACTGAAGCTTTCTTT. It is translated as CASSSHLNTEAFF.

This clonotype was seen more than once but under ten times. The rearrangement uses TRBV3-1 and TRBJ2-3, with 10 bases matching TRBD2. CDR1 is LGHDT, CDR2 YNNKEL, per germline (reference sequence). CDR3 length: 17 amino acids. J was trimmed by 4 bases and V by 0 bases; bases with no gene match: 7. The CDR3 nucleotides are TGTGCCAGCAGCCAAGAGCGGAGCGGGGGGGGGTCAGATACGCAGTATTTT. It codes for CASSQERSGGGSDTQYF.

In its sample, this clonotype was seen many times. The V gene is TRBV30, the J gene TRBJ2-1, with D possibly being TRBD1 or TRBD2 (6 bases each). The CDR3 has 12 residues. CDR1 GTSNPN and CDR2 SVGIG come from the germline V gene (reference sequence). The V and J ends lost 3 bases and 10 bases respectively, with 13 bases between them. The CDR3 is CAWRGRGREQFF. The CDR3 coding sequence is TGTGCCTGGAGAGGTCGGGGGCGGGAGCAGTTCTTC.

This clonotype was counted between two and nine times. V gene TRBV5-1 combines with J gene TRBJ2-1, with a weak D call TRBD1 (5 bases). Germline CDR1 is SGHRS and CDR2 is YFSETQ. The CDR3 has 14 residues. The V end was cut by 1 base, the J end by 6 bases, with 11 bases between. In nucleotides, the CDR3 is TGCGCCAGCAGCTTGTTTAGGGGTACCAATGAGCAGTTCTTC. Its protein product is CASSLFRGTNEQFF. The whole variable domain, remainder taken from reference TRBV5-1 and TRBJ2-1, is KAGVTQTPRYLIKTRGQQVTLSCSPISGHRSVSWYQQTPGQGLQFLFEYFSETQRNKGNFPGRFSGRQFSNSRSEMNVSTLELGDSALYLCASSLFRGTNEQFFGPGTRLTVL.

The chain joins TRBV7-3 to TRBJ2-7; D is unresolved. The CDR3 extends over 13 amino acids. Germline V gene data show CDR1 as SGHTA and CDR2 as FQGTGA. V was cut by 2 bases and J by 0 bases, with 5 bases left in between. CDR3 nucleotides: TGTGCCAGCAGCTTACAACCCTCCTACGAGCAGTACTTC. Translating gives CASSLQPSYEQYF.

This clonotype has a count of ten or more. In DNA, the CDR3 is TGTGCCGTTAAGGGCCGAAGCTCCTACAATGAGCAGTTCTTC. Amino acids: CAVKGRSSYNEQFF. The chain links TRBV28 to TRBJ2-1; unclear D gene. Germline CDR1 reads MDHEN; CDR2 reads SYDVKM. Between the trimmed V and J ends, which lost 11 bases and 0 bases, there was a span of 14 bases. The CDR3 contains 14 residues. The full variable domain, with the rest looked up from reference TRBV28 and TRBJ2-1, is DVKVTQSSRYLVKRTGEKVFLECVQDMDHENMFWYRQDPGLGLRLIYFSYDVKMKEKGDIPEGYSVSREKKERFSLILESASTNQTSMYLCAVKGRSSYNEQFFGPGTRLTVL.